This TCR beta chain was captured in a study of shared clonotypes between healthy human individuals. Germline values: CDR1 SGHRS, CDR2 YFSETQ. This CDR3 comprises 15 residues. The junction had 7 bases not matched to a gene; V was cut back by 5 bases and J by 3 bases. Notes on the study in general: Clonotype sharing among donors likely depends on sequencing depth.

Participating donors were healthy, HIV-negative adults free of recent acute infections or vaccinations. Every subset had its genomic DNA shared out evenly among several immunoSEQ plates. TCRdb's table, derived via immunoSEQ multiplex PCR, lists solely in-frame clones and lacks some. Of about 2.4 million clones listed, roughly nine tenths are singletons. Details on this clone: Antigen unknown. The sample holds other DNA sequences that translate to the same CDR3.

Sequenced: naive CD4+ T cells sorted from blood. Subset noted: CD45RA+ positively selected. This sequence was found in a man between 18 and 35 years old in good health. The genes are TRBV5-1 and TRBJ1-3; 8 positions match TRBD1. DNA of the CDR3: TGCGCCAGCAGTTTAGGACAGGGTAATGGAAACACCATATATTTT. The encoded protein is CASSLGQGNGNTIYF. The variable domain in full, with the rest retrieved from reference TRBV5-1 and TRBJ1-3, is KAGVTQTPRYLIKTRGQQVTLSCSPISGHRSVSWYQQTPGQGLQFLFEYFSETQRNKGNFPGRFSGRQFSNSRSEMNVSTLELGDSALYLCASSLGQGNGNTIYFGEGSWLTVV.